Included here is one T cell receptor beta chain sequence, with context. This sample was taken from a study of follicular helper T cells after annual influenza vaccination. As for the study in general: Some donors were sampled over the 2013-2014, 2014-2015 and 2015-2016 vaccinations.

Profiling relied on immunoSEQ multiplex PCR, and the TCRdb table lists in-frame clones only, not all of them. The sample yields 2,000 to 3,000 clones, 85% to 90% seen once. The time point: 2014-2015 season, pre-vaccination. Donors were community-dwelling with no influenza vaccine in the prior 6 months. This CDR3 is built from 16 residues. V dropped 3 bases and J dropped 7 bases, with 19 bases sitting between them. The germline V gene encodes CDR1 LGHNA and CDR2 YNFKEQ. The clonotype was recovered from an adult who received the influenza vaccine. This specimen consisted of CXCR5+ CD38+ circulating T follicular helper cells from blood, obtained on the day of influenza vaccination. The subset is: circulating Tfh, non-naive CD4+CXCR5+PD-1+ (ICOS+CD38+ or ICOS-CD38-). The rearrangement joins TRBV4-2 to TRBJ1-3; D gene unclear. CDR3 bases: TGTGCCAGCAGCCACACCCGGTCAGAGGGCCCGAACACCATATATTTT. This sequence encodes CASSHTRSEGPNTIYF.